This paragraph covers one T cell receptor beta chain sequence. The CDR3 is 16 residues long. The germline V gene has CDR1 SGHAT and CDR2 FQNNGV. The junction had 8 bases not matched to a gene; V was cut back by 0 bases and J by 7 bases. Spiking each PCR with synthetic TCR analog templates was performed. The assay was immunoSEQ multiplex PCR, and TCRdb's table has in-frame clones only and misses some. The sample carries about 69,000 clones, about 89% recorded once. These data come from a study of PD-L1 blockade in urothelial cancer. About the study: Male sex and bladder-origin urothelial cancer characterized about 85% of the roughly 30 patients. Among blood samples, the median T cell count was some 140,000.

The source is a man aged 60-69 years with urothelial cancer. The chain joins TRBV11-2 to TRBJ2-2, with 7 bases lining up with TRBD2. Specimen: PBMCs, collected around atezolizumab (anti-PD-L1) treatment. CDR3 sequence: CASSLDTGGEGGELFF. CDR3 in DNA: TGTGCCAGCAGCTTAGACACGGGGGGAGAGGGCGGGGAGCTGTTTTTT.